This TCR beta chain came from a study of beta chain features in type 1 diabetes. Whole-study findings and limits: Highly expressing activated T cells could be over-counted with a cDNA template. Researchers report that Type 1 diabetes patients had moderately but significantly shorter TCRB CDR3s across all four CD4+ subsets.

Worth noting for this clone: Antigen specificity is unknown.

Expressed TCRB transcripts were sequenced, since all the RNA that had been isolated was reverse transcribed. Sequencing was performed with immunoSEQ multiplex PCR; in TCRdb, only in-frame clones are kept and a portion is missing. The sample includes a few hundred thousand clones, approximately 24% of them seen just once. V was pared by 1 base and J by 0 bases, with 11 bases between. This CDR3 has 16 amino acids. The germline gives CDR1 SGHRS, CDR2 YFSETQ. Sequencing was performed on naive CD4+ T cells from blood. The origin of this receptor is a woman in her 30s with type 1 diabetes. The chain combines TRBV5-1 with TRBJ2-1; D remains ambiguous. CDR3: CASSLSSVRSYNEQFF. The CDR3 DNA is TGCGCCAGCAGCTTGTCCAGCGTCCGCTCCTACAATGAGCAGTTCTTC.